These 17 T cell receptor beta chains share one sample of origin, sequenced in a study of molecular identifiers for immune sequencing clone quantification. MiXCR, run by TCRdb on the PCR reads, gives a single entry per CDR3 protein. The table has about 320,000 distinct CDR3 sequences, roughly 23% seen once. Sequenced: naive CD8+ T cells from blood, with Jurkat cell RNA spiked in. Subset denoted: FACS-sorted CD8+CD4-CCR7+CD45RA+ naive T cells. Receptors were obtained from a human donor in good health. Some libraries in this study had Jurkat cell RNA spiked in.

This clonotype was seen only a few times. This sequence joins TRBV19 and TRBJ1-5; D is unresolved. V lost 3 bases and J 6 bases, leaving 12 bases between the germline ends. This CDR3 comprises 14 residues. Germline CDR1 and CDR2: LNHDA and SQIVND (reference sequence). CDR3 coding DNA: TGTGCCAGTAGTATGACTGTAGGCAGTCAGCCCCAGCATTTT. It codes for CASSMTVGSQPQHF.

The table lists this clonotype with a few counts. It differs at one base from a far larger clone, so likely a read error. The chain combines TRBV12-3 or TRBV12-4 with TRBJ2-5; D not certain. The CDR3 extends over 11 amino acids. V lost 8 bases to trimming and J lost 1 base, with 5 bases between them. The CDR3 DNA sequence: TGTGCCAGCGGTGTCCAAGAGACCCAGTACTTC. It specifies CASGVQETQYF.

There are many counts of this clonotype. In nucleotides, the CDR3 is TGTGCCAGCAGCTTTACGACAGATACGCAGTATTTT. Protein sequence: CASSFTTDTQYF. This chain joins TRBV5-6 and TRBJ2-3; no clear D gene. With 2 bases removed from V and 3 bases from J, the gap between germline ends came to 4 bases. Per germline, CDR1 SGHDT and CDR2 YYEEEE. The CDR3 contains 12 residues.

V gene TRBV13 combines with J gene TRBJ2-1, with 11 bases identical to TRBD2. Unmatched junction bases numbered 1, after V lost 3 bases and J lost 3 bases. Germline CDR1 is PRHDT and CDR2 is FYEKMQ (reference sequence). This CDR3 is built from 15 residues. CDR3 amino acids: CASSFSGGGYNEQFF. The CDR3 nucleotides read TGTGCCAGCAGCTTTAGCGGGGGGGGCTACAATGAGCAGTTCTTC.

In this sample, this clonotype turned up many times. The rearrangement links TRBV12-3 or TRBV12-4 to TRBJ2-1, with 8 bases lining up with TRBD1. CDR3 length: 15 amino acids. J lost 8 bases, V lost 3 bases, and 9 bases had no gene match. Written as DNA, the CDR3 is TGTGCCAGCAGTTTTCTCGGGACAGGCGTCGATGAGCAGTTCTTC. It codes for CASSFLGTGVDEQFF.

This clonotype was recorded many times. The V and J genes are TRBV29-1 and TRBJ1-2; D gene unclear. V was pared by 4 bases and J by 8 bases, with 14 bases between. This CDR3 is 12 amino acids long. CDR1 SQVTM and CDR2 ANQGSEA come from the germline V gene. The CDR3 DNA follows: TGCAGCGTTGTCATAGGGCACGCGGGCTACACCTTC. Encoded protein: CSVVIGHAGYTF.

As for this clonotype: This may come from a read error, since a much larger clone is one base off. This rearrangement joins TRBV20-1 to TRBJ2-7, with D unclear. Germline lookup yields CDR1 DFQATT and CDR2 SNEGSKA (reference sequence). This CDR3 has 10 amino acids. The chain's CDR3 is CSAYAYERYF. CDR3 coding DNA: TGCAGTGCTTATGCGTACGAGCGGTACTTC.

This clonotype was observed at least ten times. The chain has TRBV9 and TRBJ2-5, with D possibly being TRBD2 (6 bases). There are 15 residues in the CDR3. The germline V gene has CDR1 SGDLS and CDR2 YYNGEE. With 0 bases removed from V and 5 bases from J, the gap between germline ends came to 14 bases. The CDR3 spells CASSVGVRGIETQYF. CDR3 nucleotides: TGTGCCAGCAGCGTAGGAGTCCGGGGGATTGAGACCCAGTACTTC.

A remark on this clonotype: This sequence may be a read error, since a much larger clone differs from it by one base. This chain uses TRBV9 with TRBJ1-5; 7 nucleotides agree with TRBD1. Germline CDR1 SGDLS, CDR2 YYNGEE. CDR3 length: 13 residues. The CDR3 protein is CACSTGEGQPQHF. The CDR3 coding sequence is TGTGCCTGCAGCACAGGGGAAGGTCAGCCCCAGCATTTT.

As to this clonotype: This may be a read error, as it is one base from a much larger clone. The V call is TRBV7-6, the J call TRBJ2-7; the D gene is possibly TRBD2 (5 bases). The germline CDR1 and CDR2 sequences are SGHVS and FNYEAQ. The CDR3 length is 16 residues. As DNA, the CDR3 is TGTACCAGCAGCTTTAGCTCTCTGGACGGGGACTACGAGCAGTACTTC. Its protein product is CTSSFSSLDGDYEQYF.

This clonotype was counted many times. The CDR3 sequence is CASSGEKLFF. The CDR3 bases are TGTGCCAGCAGCGGGGAAAAACTGTTTTTT. This chain joins TRBV9 and TRBJ1-4; D gene uncertain. Trimming left V 3 bases short and J 8 bases short, with 2 bases between. The CDR3 runs to 10 residues. The germline gives CDR1 SGDLS, CDR2 YYNGEE.

This clonotype was detected ten times or more. This rearrangement joins TRBV19 to TRBJ1-5, with a tentative D call TRBD1 (5 bases). Between the trimmed V and J ends, which lost 5 bases and 0 bases, there was a span of 11 bases. The germline V gene encodes CDR1 LNHDA and CDR2 SQIVND (reference sequence). This CDR3 region has 15 residues. The CDR3 bases are TGTGCCAGTAGTCCTGGGGCGAATAGCAATCAGCCCCAGCATTTT. This sequence encodes CASSPGANSNQPQHF.

Many counts were recorded for this clonotype. J is TRBJ2-3 and V is TRBV7-9; no clear D. V lost 3 bases to trimming and J lost 8 bases, with 12 bases between them. CDR3 size: 13 residues. Germline CDR1 SEHNR, CDR2 FQNEAQ (reference sequence). CDR3 amino acids: CASSFEASGTQYF. The DNA of the CDR3 is TGTGCCAGCAGCTTCGAAGCGTCCGGTACGCAGTATTTT.

This clonotype has ten or more counts. V usage is TRBV13 and J usage is TRBJ2-7; TRBD2 agrees at 10 bases. CDR3 length: 15 amino acids. V trimming: 5 bases; J trimming: 3 bases; junction bases outside the gene matches: 7. Germline V gene data show CDR1 as PRHDT and CDR2 as FYEKMQ (reference sequence). The CDR3 sequence is CASSPVSSGSYEQYF. In DNA form, the CDR3 reads TGTGCCAGCAGCCCGGTGTCTAGCGGGAGCTACGAGCAGTACTTC. Full variable domain (outside the CDR3, taken from reference TRBV13 and TRBJ2-7): AAGVIQSPRHLIKEKRETATLKCYPIPRHDTVYWYQQGPGQDPQFLISFYEKMQSDKGSIPDRFSAQQFSDYHSELNMSSLELGDSALYFCASSPVSSGSYEQYFGPGTRLTVT.

There are many counts of this clonotype. V gene TRBV6-2 or TRBV6-3 combines with J gene TRBJ1-1; D is unresolved. V shed 0 bases and J shed 0 bases, with 11 bases lying between them. The CDR3 is 16 amino acids. Germline V lookup: CDR1 MNHEY, CDR2 SVGEGT. CDR3 DNA sequence: TGTGCCAGCAGTTACTCGGCTGCCTCTATGAACACTGAAGCTTTCTTT. This encodes CASSYSAASMNTEAFF.

About this clonotype: Just one base apart from a much larger clone, this may be a read error. This sequence joins TRBV6-5 and TRBJ1-1, with D perhaps TRBD1 (6 bases). The CDR3 consists of 16 residues. Germline CDR1 and CDR2: MNHEY and SVGAGI. Deletions cut 5 bases from V and 0 bases from J, with 16 bases between. CDR3 nucleotides: TGTGCCAGCAGTGCGGGGACAAGGGCACTGAACACTGAAGCTTTCTTT. This codes for CASSAGTRALNTEAFF.

This clonotype was picked up many times. This chain joins TRBV7-9 and TRBJ1-6, with D possibly matching TRBD1 (5 bases). The CDR3 runs 16 residues. The V gene lost 5 bases and the J gene lost 7 bases, with 18 bases spanning the gap. Germline loops: CDR1 SEHNR, CDR2 FQNEAQ (reference sequence). The CDR3 coding sequence is TGTGCCAGCAGCCCCCCGGGGCCCGTGGGGAATTCACCCCTCCACTTT. Amino acids: CASSPPGPVGNSPLHF.